A single sample is the source of the 7 T cell receptor beta chains below, sequenced in a study of beta chain features in type 1 diabetes. Investigators reverse transcribed all isolated RNA, so they sequenced expressed TCRB transcripts. Only in-frame clones appear in the TCRdb table, and some are missing; sequencing was by immunoSEQ multiplex PCR. Of hundreds of thousands of clones detected, 30% appear once; the ten largest clones hold around 0.065%. The specimen was naive CD4+ T cells from blood. The receptors were sampled from a man aged 18 to 30 in good health.

The V call is TRBV29-1, the J call TRBJ1-6; 7 bases agree with TRBD1. CDR3 length equals 14 residues. Trimming took 4 bases from V and 7 from J; bases not matched to a gene: 7. Looked up from germline, CDR1 is SQVTM and CDR2 is ANQGSEA. CDR3 bases: TGCAGCGTTGCACTGACAGGGTCGAATTCACCCCTCCACTTT. Protein sequence: CSVALTGSNSPLHF.

The table lists this clone with a few counts. V usage is TRBV27 and J usage is TRBJ2-7; TRBD1 matches 9 bases. This CDR3 spans 15 amino acids. Germline V lookup: CDR1 MNHEY, CDR2 SMNVEV (reference sequence). The J segment lost 7 bases and the V segment lost 6 bases, leaving 13 bases of the junction unmatched. CDR3 region: CASRGTGGIRGEQYF. CDR3 DNA: TGTGCCAGCAGAGGCACAGGGGGCATCAGGGGAGAGCAGTACTTC.

The gene calls are TRBV6-6 and TRBJ1-5; TRBD1 aligns across 8 bases. CDR3 length: 15 amino acids. The germline CDR1 and CDR2 sequences are MNHNY and SVGAGI (reference sequence). V trimming: 5 bases; J trimming: 1 base; junction bases outside the gene matches: 4. As DNA, the CDR3 is TGTGCCAGCAGTCCGGACAGGGCGAGCAATCAGCCCCAGCATTTT. This translates into CASSPDRASNQPQHF.

The chain combines TRBV30 with TRBJ1-2; D not certain. The CDR3 totals 12 residues. Germline values: CDR1 GTSNPN, CDR2 SVGIG (reference sequence). Trimming left V 5 bases short and J 6 bases short, with 13 bases between. The CDR3 nucleotides read TGTGCCTGGGCCCCGGGCCCACATGGCTACACCTTC. Translated, it gives CAWAPGPHGYTF.

The chain is built from TRBV14 and TRBJ2-7; TRBD2 matches 15 bases. There are 18 residues in the CDR3. V lost 4 bases and J lost 1; bases outside the gene matches: 8. Per germline, CDR1 SGHDN and CDR2 FVKESK. The CDR3 loop is CASSPGLAGGPISYEQYF. CDR3 bases: TGTGCCAGCAGCCCGGGACTAGCGGGAGGACCTATTTCCTACGAGCAGTACTTC.

The chain uses TRBV15 and TRBJ2-3; 7 bases are a match to TRBD2. V dropped 5 bases and J dropped 6; count of bases not matched to a gene: 8. Germline V gene lookup returns CDR1 LNHNV and CDR2 YYDKDF (reference sequence). CDR3 length: 14 residues. CDR3 in amino acids: CATSAGEGADTQYF. CDR3 sequence (DNA): TGTGCCACCAGCGCCGGGGAGGGTGCGGATACGCAGTATTTT.

This clone occurred a few times. The chain employs TRBV29-1 and TRBJ1-1; D is unclear. Per the germline V gene, CDR1 is SQVTM and CDR2 is ANQGSEA. CDR3 length equals 14 residues. Trimming pared 0 bases from V and 4 bases from J, leaving 12 bases between. The CDR3 bases are TGCAGCGTTGAAGATCGTGGGCGGTCCACTGAAGCTTTCTTT. Protein sequence: CSVEDRGRSTEAFF.